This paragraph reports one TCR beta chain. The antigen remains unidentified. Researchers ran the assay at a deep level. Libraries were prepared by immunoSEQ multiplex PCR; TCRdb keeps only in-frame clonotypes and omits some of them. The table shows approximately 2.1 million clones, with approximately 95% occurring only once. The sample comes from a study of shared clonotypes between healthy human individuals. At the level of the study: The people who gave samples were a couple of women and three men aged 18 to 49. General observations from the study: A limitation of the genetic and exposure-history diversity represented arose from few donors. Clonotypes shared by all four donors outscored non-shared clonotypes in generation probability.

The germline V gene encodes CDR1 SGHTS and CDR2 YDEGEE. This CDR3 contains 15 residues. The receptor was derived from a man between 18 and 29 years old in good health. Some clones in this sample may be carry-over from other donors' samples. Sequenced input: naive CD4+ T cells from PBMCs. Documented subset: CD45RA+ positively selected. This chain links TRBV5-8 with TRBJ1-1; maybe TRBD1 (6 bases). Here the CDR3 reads CSSQGSRFAFTEAFF. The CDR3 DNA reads TGTTCGAGTCAGGGGTCGAGATTTGCGTTCACTGAAGCTTTCTTT.